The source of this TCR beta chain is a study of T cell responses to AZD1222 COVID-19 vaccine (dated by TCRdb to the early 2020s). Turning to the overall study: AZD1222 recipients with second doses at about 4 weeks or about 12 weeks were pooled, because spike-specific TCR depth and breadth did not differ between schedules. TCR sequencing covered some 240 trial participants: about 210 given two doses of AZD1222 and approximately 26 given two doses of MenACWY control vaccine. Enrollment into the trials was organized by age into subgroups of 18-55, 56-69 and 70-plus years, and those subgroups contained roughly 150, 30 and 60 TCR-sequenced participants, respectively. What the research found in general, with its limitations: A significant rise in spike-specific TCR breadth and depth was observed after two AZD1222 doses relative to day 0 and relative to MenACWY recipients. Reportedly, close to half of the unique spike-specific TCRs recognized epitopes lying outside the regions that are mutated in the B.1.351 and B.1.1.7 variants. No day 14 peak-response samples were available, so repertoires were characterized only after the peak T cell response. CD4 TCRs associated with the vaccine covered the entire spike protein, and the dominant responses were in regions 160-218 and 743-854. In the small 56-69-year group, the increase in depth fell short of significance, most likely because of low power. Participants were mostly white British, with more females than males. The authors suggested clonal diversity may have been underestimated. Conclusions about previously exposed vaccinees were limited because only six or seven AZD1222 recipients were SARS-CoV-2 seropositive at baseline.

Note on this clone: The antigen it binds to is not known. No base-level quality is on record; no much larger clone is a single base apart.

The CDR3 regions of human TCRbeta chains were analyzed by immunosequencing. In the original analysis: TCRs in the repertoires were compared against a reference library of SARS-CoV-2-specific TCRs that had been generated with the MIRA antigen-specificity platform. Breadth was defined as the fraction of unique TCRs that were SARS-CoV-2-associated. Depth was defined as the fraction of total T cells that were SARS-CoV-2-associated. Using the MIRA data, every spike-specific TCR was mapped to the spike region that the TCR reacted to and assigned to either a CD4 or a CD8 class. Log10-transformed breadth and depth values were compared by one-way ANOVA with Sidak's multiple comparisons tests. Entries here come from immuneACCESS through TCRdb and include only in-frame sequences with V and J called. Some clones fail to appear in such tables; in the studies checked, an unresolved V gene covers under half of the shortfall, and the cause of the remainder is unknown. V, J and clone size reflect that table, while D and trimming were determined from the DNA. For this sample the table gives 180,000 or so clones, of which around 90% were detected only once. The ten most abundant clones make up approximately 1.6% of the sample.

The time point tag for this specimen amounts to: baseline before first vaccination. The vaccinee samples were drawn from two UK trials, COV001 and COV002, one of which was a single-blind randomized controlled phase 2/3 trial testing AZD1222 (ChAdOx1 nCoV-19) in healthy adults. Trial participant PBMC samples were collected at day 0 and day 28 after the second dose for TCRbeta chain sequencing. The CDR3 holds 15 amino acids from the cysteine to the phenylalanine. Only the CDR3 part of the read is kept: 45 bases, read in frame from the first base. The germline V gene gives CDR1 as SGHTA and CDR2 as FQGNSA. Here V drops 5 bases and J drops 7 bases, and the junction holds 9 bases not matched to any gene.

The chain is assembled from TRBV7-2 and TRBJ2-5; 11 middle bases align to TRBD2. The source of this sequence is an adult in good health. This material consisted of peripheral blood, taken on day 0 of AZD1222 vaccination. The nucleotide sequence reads TGTGCCAGCAGCCCCCGTGGACTAGCGGGCGTGACCCAGTACTTC. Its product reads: CASSPRGLAGVTQYF.